This T cell receptor beta chain originates from a study of blood T cell repertoires in COVID-19. Study at large: COVID-19 samples from acute and convalescent phases originated in the United States, Italy and Spain. T cells, B-cell-depleted T cells, or PBMCs provided the cDNA or gDNA that served as material.

The authors' processing: Amplification of reference gene primers provided the estimated nucleated cell counts. Assay: immunoSEQ multiplex PCR; the TCRdb copy retains only in-frame clones and omits some. That table is the source of V, J and clone size, and D and trimming were worked out from the DNA. This table has around 440,000 clones, around 88% appearing once. The germline V and J ends were trimmed by 7 bases and 8 bases, with 12 bases remaining between them. The CDR3 extends over 12 amino acids. The germline gives CDR1 LNHDA, CDR2 SQIVND (reference sequence). One Seattle source followed patients from active infection through their disease course.

V usage is TRBV19 and J usage is TRBJ2-1, with D uncertain. This clonotype originated in a woman between 45 and 60 years old with COVID-19, enrolled during active disease. Source material: peripheral blood. The CDR3: CASNNRLDEQFF. Written as DNA, the CDR3 is TGTGCCAGTAACAACCGTTTGGATGAGCAGTTCTTC. The full variable domain, with the rest looked up from reference TRBV19 and TRBJ2-1, is DGGITQSPKYLFRKEGQNVTLSCEQNLNHDAMYWYRQDPGQGLRLIYYSQIVNDFQKGDIAEGYSVSREKKESFPLTVTSAQKNPTAFYLCASNNRLDEQFFGPGTRLTVL.